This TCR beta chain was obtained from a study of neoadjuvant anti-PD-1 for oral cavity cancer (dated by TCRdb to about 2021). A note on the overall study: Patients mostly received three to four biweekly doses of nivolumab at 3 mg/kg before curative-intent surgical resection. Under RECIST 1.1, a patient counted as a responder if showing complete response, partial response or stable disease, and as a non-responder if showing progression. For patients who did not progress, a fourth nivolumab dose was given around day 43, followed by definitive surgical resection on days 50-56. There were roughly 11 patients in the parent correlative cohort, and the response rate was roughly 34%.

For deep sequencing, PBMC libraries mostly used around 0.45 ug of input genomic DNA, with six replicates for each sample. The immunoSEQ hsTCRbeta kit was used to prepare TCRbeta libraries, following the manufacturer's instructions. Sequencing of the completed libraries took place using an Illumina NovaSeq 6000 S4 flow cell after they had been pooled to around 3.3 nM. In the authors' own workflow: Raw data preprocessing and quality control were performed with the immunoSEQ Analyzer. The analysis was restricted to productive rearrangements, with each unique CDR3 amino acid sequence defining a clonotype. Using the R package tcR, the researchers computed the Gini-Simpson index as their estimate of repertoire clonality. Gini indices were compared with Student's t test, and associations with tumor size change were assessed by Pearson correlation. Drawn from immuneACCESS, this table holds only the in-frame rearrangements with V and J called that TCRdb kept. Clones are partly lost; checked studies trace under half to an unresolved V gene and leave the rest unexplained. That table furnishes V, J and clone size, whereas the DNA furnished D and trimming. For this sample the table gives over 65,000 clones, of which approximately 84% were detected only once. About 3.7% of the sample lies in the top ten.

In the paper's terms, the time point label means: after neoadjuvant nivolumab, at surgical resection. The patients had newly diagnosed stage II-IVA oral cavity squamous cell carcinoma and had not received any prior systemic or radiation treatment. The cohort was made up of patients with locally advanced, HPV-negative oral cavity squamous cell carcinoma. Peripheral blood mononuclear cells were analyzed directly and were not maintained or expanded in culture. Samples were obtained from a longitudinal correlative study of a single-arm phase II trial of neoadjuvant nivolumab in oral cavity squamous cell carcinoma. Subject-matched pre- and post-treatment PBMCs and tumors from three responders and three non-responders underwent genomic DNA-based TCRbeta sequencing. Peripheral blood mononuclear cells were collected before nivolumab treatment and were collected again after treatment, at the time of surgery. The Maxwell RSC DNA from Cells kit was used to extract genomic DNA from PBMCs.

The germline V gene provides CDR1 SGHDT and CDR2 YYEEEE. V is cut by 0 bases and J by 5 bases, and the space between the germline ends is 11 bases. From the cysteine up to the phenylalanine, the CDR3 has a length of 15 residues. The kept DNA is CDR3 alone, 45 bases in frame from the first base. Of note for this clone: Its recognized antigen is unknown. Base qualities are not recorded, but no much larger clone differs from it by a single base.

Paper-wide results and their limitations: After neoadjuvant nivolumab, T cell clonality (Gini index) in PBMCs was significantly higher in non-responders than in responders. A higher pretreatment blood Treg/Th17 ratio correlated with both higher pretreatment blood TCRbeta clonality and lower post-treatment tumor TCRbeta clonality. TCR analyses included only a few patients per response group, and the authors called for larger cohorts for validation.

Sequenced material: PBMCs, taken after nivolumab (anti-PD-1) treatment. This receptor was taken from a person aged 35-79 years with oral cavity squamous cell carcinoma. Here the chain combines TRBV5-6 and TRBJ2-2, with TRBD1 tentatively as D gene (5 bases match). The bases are TGTGCCAGCAGCTTGGCCAGGCGACAGACCGGGGAGCTGTTTTTT. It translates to CASSLARRQTGELFF.